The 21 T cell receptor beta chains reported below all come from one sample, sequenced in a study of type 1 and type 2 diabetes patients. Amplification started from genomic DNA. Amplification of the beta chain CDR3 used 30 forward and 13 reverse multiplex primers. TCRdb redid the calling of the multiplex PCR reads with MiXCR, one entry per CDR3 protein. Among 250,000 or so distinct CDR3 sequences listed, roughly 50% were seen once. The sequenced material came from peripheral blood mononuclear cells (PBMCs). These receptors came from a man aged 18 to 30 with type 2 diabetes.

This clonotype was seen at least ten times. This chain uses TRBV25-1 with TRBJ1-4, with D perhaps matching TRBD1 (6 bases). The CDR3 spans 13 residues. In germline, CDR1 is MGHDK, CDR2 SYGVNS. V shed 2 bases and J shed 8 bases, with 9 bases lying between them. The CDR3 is CASSETGLEKLFF. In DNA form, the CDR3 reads TGTGCCAGCAGTGAAACAGGGTTGGAAAAACTGTTTTTT.

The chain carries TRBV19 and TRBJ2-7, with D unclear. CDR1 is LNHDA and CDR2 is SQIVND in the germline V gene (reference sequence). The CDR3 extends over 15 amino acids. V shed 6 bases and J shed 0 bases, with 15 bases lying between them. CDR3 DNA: TGTGCCAGTAGCCCTACTGGTCAGGCCTCCTACGAGCAGTACTTC. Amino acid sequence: CASSPTGQASYEQYF.

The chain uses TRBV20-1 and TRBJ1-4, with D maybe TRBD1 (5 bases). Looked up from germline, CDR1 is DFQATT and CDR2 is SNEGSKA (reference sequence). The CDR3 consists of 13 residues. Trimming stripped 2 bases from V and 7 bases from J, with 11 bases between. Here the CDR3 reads CSARSGLGEKLFF. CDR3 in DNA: TGCAGTGCTAGATCGGGGCTTGGTGAAAAACTGTTTTTT.

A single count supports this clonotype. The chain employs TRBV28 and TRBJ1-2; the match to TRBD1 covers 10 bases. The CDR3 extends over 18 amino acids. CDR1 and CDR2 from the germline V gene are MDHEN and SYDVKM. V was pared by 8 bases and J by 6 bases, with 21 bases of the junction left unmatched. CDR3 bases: TGTGCCAGCGTCGGCACCAAAAGCGACAGGGGGCGGAAAGATGGCTACACCTTC. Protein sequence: CASVGTKSDRGRKDGYTF.

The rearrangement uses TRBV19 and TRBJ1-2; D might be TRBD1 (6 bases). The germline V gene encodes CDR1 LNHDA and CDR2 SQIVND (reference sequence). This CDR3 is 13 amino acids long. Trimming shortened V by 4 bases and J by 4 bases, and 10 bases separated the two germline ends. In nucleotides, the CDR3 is TGTGCCAGTAGTACGGACAGCGTCTATGGCTACACCTTC. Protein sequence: CASSTDSVYGYTF.

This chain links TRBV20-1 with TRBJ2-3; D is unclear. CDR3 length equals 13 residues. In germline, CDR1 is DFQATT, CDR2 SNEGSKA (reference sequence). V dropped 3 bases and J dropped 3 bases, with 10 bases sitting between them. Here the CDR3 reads CSASGVRTDTQYF. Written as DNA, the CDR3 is TGCAGTGCTAGCGGAGTAAGGACAGATACGCAGTATTTT.

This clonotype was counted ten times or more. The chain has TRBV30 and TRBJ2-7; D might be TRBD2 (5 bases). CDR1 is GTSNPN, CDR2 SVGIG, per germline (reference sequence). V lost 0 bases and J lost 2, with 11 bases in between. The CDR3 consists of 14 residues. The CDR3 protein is CAWSVLGRTYEQYF. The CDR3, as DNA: TGTGCCTGGAGTGTACTAGGCAGGACCTACGAGCAGTACTTC.

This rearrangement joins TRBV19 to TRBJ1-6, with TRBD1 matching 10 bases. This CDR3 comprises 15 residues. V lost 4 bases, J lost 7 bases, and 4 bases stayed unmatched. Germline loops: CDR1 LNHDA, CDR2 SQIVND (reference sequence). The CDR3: CASSTRDRGNSPLHF. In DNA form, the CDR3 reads TGTGCCAGTAGTACCAGGGACAGGGGAAATTCACCCCTCCACTTT.

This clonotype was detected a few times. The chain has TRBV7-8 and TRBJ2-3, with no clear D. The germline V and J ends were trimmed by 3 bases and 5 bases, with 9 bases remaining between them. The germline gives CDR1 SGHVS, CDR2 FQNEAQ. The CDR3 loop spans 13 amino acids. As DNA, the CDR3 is TGTGCCAGCAGCTTGATGGGAAAAGATACGCAGTATTTT. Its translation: CASSLMGKDTQYF.

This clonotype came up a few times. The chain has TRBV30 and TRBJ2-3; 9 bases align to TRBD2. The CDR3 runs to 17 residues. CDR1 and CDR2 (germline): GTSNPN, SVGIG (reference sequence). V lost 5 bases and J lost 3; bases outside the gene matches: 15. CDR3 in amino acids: CAWGSGVSAGGTDTQYF. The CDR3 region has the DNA TGTGCCTGGGGTAGTGGGGTATCGGCGGGAGGGACAGATACGCAGTATTTT. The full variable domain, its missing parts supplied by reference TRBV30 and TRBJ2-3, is SQTIHQWPATLVQPVGSPLSLECTVEGTSNPNLYWYRQAAGRGLQLLFYSVGIGQISSEVPQNLSASRPQDRQFILSSKKLLLSDSGFYLCAWGSGVSAGGTDTQYFGPGTRLTVL.

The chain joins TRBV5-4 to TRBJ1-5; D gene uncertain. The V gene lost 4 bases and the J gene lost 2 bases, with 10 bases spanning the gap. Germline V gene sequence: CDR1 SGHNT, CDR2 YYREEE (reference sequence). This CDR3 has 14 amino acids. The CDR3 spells CASSQSGRNQPQHF. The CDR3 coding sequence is TGTGCCAGCAGCCAATCAGGCCGCAATCAGCCCCAGCATTTT.

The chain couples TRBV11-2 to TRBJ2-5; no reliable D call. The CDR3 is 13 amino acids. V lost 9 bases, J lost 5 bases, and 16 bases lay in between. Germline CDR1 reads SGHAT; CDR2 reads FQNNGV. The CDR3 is CASKLQARETQYF. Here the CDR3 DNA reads TGTGCCAGTAAATTGCAGGCTAGGGAGACCCAGTACTTC.

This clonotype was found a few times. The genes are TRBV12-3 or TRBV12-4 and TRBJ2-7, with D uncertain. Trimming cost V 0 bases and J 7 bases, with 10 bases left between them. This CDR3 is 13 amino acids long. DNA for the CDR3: TGTGCCAGCAGTTTAGCGCGTGGGGAAGAGCAGTACTTC. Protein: CASSLARGEEQYF.

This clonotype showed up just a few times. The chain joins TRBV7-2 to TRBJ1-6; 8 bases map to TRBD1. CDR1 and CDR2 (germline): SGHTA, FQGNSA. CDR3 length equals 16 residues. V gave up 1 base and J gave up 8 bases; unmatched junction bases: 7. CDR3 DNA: TGTGCCAGCAGCTTAGGTGGCAGGGGGCAATATTCACCCCTCCACTTT. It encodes CASSLGGRGQYSPLHF.

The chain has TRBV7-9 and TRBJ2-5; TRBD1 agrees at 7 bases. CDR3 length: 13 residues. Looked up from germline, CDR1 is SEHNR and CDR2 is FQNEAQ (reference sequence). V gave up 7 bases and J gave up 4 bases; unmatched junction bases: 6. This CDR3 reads CASTRQGRETQYF. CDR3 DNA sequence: TGTGCCAGCACCCGACAGGGTCGAGAGACCCAGTACTTC. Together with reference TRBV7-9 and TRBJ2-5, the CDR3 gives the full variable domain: DTGVSQNPRHKITKRGQNVTFRCDPISEHNRLYWYRQTLGQGPEFLTYFQNEAQLEKSRLLSDRFSAERPKGSFSTLEIQRTEQGDSAMYLCASTRQGRETQYFGPGTRLLVL.

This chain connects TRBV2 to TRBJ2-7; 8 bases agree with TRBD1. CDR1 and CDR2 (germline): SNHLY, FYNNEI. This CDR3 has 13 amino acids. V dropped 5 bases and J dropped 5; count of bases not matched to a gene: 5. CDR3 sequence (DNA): TGTGCCAGCAGTTCTACAGGGGGGCACGAGCAGTACTTC. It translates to CASSSTGGHEQYF. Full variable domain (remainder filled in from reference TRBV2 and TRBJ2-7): EPEVTQTPSHQVTQMGQEVILRCVPISNHLYFYWYRQILGQKVEFLVSFYNNEISEKSEIFDDQFSVERPDGSNFTLKIRSTKLEDSAMYFCASSSTGGHEQYFGPGTRLTVT.

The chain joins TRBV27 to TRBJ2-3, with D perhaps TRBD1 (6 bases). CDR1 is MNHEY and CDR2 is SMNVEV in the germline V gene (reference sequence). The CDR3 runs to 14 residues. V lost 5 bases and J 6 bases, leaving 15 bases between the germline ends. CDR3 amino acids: CASSAGRGMDTQYF. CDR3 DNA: TGTGCCAGCAGTGCGGGCAGGGGAATGGATACGCAGTATTTT.

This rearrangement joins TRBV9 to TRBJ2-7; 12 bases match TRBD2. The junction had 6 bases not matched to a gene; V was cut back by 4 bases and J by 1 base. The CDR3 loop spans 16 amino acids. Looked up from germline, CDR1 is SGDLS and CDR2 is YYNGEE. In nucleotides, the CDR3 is TGTGCCAGCAGCCCTCAACTAGCGGGAGGATCCTACGAGCAGTACTTC. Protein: CASSPQLAGGSYEQYF.

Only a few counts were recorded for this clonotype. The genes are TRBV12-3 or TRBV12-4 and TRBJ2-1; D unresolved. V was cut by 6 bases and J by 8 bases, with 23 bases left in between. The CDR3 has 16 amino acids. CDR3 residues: CASSRSSRSRKDEQFF. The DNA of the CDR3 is TGTGCCAGCAGCCGAAGCTCCAGATCGAGGAAAGATGAGCAGTTCTTC.

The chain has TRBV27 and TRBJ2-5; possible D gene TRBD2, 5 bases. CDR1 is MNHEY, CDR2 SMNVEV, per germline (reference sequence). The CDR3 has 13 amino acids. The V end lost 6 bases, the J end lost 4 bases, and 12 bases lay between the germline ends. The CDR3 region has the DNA TGTGCCAGCAGATTGACTAATCTAGAGACCCAGTACTTC. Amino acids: CASRLTNLETQYF.

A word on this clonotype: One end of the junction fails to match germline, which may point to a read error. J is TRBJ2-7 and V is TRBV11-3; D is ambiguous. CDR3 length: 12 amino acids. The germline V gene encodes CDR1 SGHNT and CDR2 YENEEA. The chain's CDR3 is CASSHASYEQYF. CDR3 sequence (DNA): TGCGCCAGCAGCCATGCCAGCTACGAGCAGTACTTC.